A single sample gave rise to the 19 T cell receptor beta chains below, sequenced in a study of T-cell memory formation after mild COVID-19. Using its own MiXCR run on the 5' RACE reads, TCRdb lists one record per CDR3 protein. Here the sample spans approximately 250,000 distinct CDR3 sequences, about a sixth being singletons. Sequencing input: PBMCs or a T cell subset sorted from them (not recorded which). Receptors were obtained from a man younger than 35 who had mild COVID-19 (a few samples of this study predate the infection). Cell type and time point are not known.

This clonotype showed up just a few times. V usage is TRBV27 and J usage is TRBJ2-1, with D maybe TRBD1 (5 bases). Germline CDR1 and CDR2: MNHEY and SMNVEV (reference sequence). The CDR3 consists of 13 residues. With 2 bases removed from V and 10 bases from J, the gap between germline ends came to 12 bases. The CDR3 reads CASSLGATLEQFF. In DNA, the CDR3 is TGTGCCAGCAGTTTAGGGGCTACCTTAGAGCAGTTCTTC.

This clonotype has a handful of counts. This chain connects TRBV2 to TRBJ1-3, with D maybe TRBD1 (5 bases). Germline CDR1 reads SNHLY; CDR2 reads FYNNEI. CDR3 length: 16 residues. The ends were cut back, 2 bases at V and 8 bases at J, with 19 bases in the middle. CDR3: CASSEWDELLGYTIYF. The DNA for the CDR3 is TGTGCCAGCAGTGAATGGGACGAGCTGCTAGGATACACCATATATTTT.

This clonotype showed up just a few times. The V and J genes are TRBV28 and TRBJ2-6, with D unclear. The CDR3 runs 16 residues. The V end was cut by 5 bases, the J end by 0 bases, with 11 bases between. Germline-derived CDR1 and CDR2 are MDHEN and SYDVKM. The CDR3 spells CASSPWPSSGANVLTF. CDR3 DNA: TGTGCCAGCAGTCCCTGGCCGAGCTCTGGGGCCAACGTCCTGACTTTC.

This clonotype occurred many times. V and J are TRBV5-1 and TRBJ2-3; D may be TRBD1 or TRBD2 (6 bases each). CDR1 is SGHRS, CDR2 YFSETQ, per germline. V lost 0 bases, J lost 4 bases, and 9 bases lay in between. The CDR3 covers 14 residues. The CDR3 DNA follows: TGCGCCAGCAGCTTGGAGGGGGGCCCAGATACGCAGTATTTT. It encodes CASSLEGGPDTQYF.

This chain uses TRBV7-9 with TRBJ2-1; D unclear. Germline V gene data show CDR1 as SEHNR and CDR2 as FQNEAQ (reference sequence). The CDR3 runs 13 residues. Trimming shortened V by 1 base and J by 10 bases, and 11 bases separated the two germline ends. CDR3 loop: CASSLVLPPEQFF. The CDR3 bases are TGTGCCAGCAGCTTAGTCCTTCCGCCCGAGCAGTTCTTC.

This clonotype was found a few times. The chain carries TRBV11-3 and TRBJ2-3; D might be TRBD2 (7 bases). The CDR3 is 16 amino acids. Germline CDR1 is SGHNT and CDR2 is YENEEA. V lost 5 bases, J lost 0 bases, and 15 bases lay in between. The CDR3 DNA sequence: TGTGCCAGCAGCCCCGGGGGGCAGGGAAGCACAGATACGCAGTATTTT. The encoded protein is CASSPGGQGSTDTQYF. Full variable domain (remainder filled in from reference TRBV11-3 and TRBJ2-3): EAGVVQSPRYKIIEKKQPVAFWCNPISGHNTLYWYLQNLGQGPELLIRYENEEAVDDSQLPKDRFSAERLKGVDSTLKIQPAELGDSAVYLCASSPGGQGSTDTQYFGPGTRLTVL.

This clonotype came up a few times. J is TRBJ2-3 and V is TRBV6-2 or TRBV6-3; 7 nucleotides match TRBD2. V dropped 8 bases and J dropped 8; count of bases not matched to a gene: 13. The CDR3 spans 14 residues. Germline CDR1 is MNHEY and CDR2 is SVGEGT. In nucleotides, the CDR3 is TGTGCCAGCGGTGGTGGCGGGGGTCCGGGTACGCAGTATTTT. It translates to CASGGGGGPGTQYF.

This clonotype was counted between two and nine times. V usage is TRBV7-8 and J usage is TRBJ2-7; D might be TRBD2 (5 bases). CDR3 length: 15 amino acids. V lost 3 bases and J lost 0, with 12 bases in between. CDR1 is SGHVS and CDR2 is FQNEAQ in the germline V gene. CDR3 nucleotide sequence: TGTGCCAGCAGCTTTCCGGGGTCGAGCTCCTACGAGCAGTACGTC. Translated, it gives CASSFPGSSSYEQYV.

The sample holds a few counts of this clonotype. V usage is TRBV7-9 and J usage is TRBJ2-6, with D hard to call. Trimming cost V 1 base and J 4 bases, with 5 bases left between them. The V gene's germline CDR1 is SEHNR and CDR2 FQNEAQ (reference sequence). CDR3 length: 14 amino acids. The CDR3 DNA follows: TGTGCCAGCAGCTTAGGTGGGGGGGCCAACGTCCTGACTTTC. Its translation is CASSLGGGANVLTF.

This clonotype showed up just a few times. The rearrangement joins TRBV4-3 to TRBJ2-3; no reliable D call. This CDR3 region has 15 residues. V was shortened by 4 bases and J by 1 base, with 12 bases between the two germline ends. CDR1 and CDR2 (germline): LGHNA, YSLEER. Here the CDR3 reads CASSLGGARTDTQYF. The CDR3 region has the DNA TGCGCCAGCAGCCTGGGCGGAGCGCGCACAGATACGCAGTATTTT.

In this sample, this clonotype turned up many times. This chain connects TRBV5-1 to TRBJ2-1; D is perhaps TRBD2 (6 bases). V lost 10 bases and J 6 bases, leaving 17 bases between the germline ends. CDR3 length equals 13 residues. Germline-derived CDR1 and CDR2 are SGHRS and YFSETQ. The CDR3 DNA reads TGCGCCCCCGGACTAATTTTATTCAATGAGCAGTTCTTC. Translation gives CAPGLILFNEQFF.

The chain recombines TRBV6-5 with TRBJ2-1, with TRBD1 matching 9 bases. From germline, CDR1 is MNHEY and CDR2 SVGAGI. The ends lost 6 bases at V and 3 bases at J; junction bases unmatched: 6. The length of the CDR3 is 15 residues. For the CDR3, the DNA is TGTGCCAGCAGCTCCACAGGGGGCATCTACAATGAGCAGTTCTTC. Protein product: CASSSTGGIYNEQFF.

This sequence joins TRBV2 and TRBJ1-6; 9 nucleotides agree with TRBD1. The CDR3 is 13 amino acids. The J segment lost 10 bases and the V segment lost 6 bases, leaving 4 bases of the junction unmatched. Germline assignment: CDR1 SNHLY and CDR2 FYNNEI. Here the CDR3 reads CASRDRGGSPLHF. The CDR3 bases are TGTGCCAGCAGAGACAGGGGGGGATCACCCCTCCACTTT.

There are many counts of this clonotype. This chain links TRBV10-2 with TRBJ1-2; D is unclear. The CDR3 covers 16 residues. Germline V lookup: CDR1 WSHSY, CDR2 SAAADI. V lost 2 bases, J lost 5 bases, and 18 bases lay in between. CDR3 coding DNA: TGCGCCAGCAGTGAGACCTACACACACACCTCATATGGCTACACCTTC. Protein sequence: CASSETYTHTSYGYTF.

This chain uses TRBV5-5 with TRBJ1-2; D is possibly TRBD1 (5 bases). This CDR3 is 14 amino acids long. Germline CDR1 reads SGHKS; CDR2 reads YYEKEE (reference sequence). V gave up 0 bases and J gave up 14 bases, with 20 bases separating them. The CDR3 sequence is CASSLARDAGFRTF. The DNA of the CDR3 is TGTGCCAGCAGCTTGGCCCGGGACGCAGGCTTCAGGACCTTC.

Only a few counts were recorded for this clonotype. V is TRBV25-1 and J is TRBJ2-4; D possibly corresponds to TRBD2 (5 bases). V was cut by 4 bases and J by 0 bases, with 10 bases left in between. The CDR3 sequence is 15 residues long. Germline CDR1 MGHDK, CDR2 SYGVNS. In DNA, the CDR3 is TGTGCCAGCAGTGCGGGAATCCTAGCCAAAAACATTCAGTACTTC. Translated, it gives CASSAGILAKNIQYF.

This clonotype showed up just a few times. This rearrangement joins TRBV2 to TRBJ1-2; D is possibly TRBD1 (5 bases). Germline values: CDR1 SNHLY, CDR2 FYNNEI. Trimming stripped 3 bases from V and 0 bases from J, with 11 bases between. The CDR3 contains 15 residues. The CDR3 loop is CASSDPTVANYGYTF. As DNA, the CDR3 is TGTGCCAGCAGTGACCCGACAGTTGCTAACTATGGCTACACCTTC.

The chain carries TRBV5-1 and TRBJ2-5; D could derive from TRBD1 or TRBD2 (5 bases each). V dropped 2 bases and J dropped 5 bases, with 16 bases sitting between them. From germline, CDR1 is SGHRS and CDR2 YFSETQ. This CDR3 is 15 amino acids long. CDR3 DNA sequence: TGCGCCAGCAGCTTAGTTAACATGGGACGGGAGACCCAGTACTTC. Protein product: CASSLVNMGRETQYF.

V usage is TRBV3-1 and J usage is TRBJ2-2, with D unresolved. The length of the CDR3 is 17 residues. Trimming took 1 base from V and 7 from J, leaving 19 bases between them. Germline CDR1 and CDR2: LGHDT and YNNKEL (reference sequence). The CDR3: CASSQGVRTAGHGELFF. The CDR3 nucleotides read TGTGCCAGCAGCCAAGGAGTCCGGACCGCCGGGCACGGGGAGCTGTTTTTT.